A single T cell receptor (beta chain) is shown here with its context. The data were obtained in a study of blood T cell repertoires in COVID-19. Overall study context: T cells, B-cell-depleted T cells, or PBMCs supplied cDNA or gDNA.

Germline CDR1 reads MNHEY; CDR2 reads SVGAGI. CDR3 length equals 15 residues. V dropped 0 bases and J dropped 4 bases, with 10 bases sitting between them. Per the original methods: Amplification of reference gene primers provided the estimated nucleated cell counts. Sequencing used immunoSEQ multiplex PCR; TCRdb keeps in-frame clones, though not all of them. V and J calls and clone size are as listed in that table; D and trimming were resolved from the DNA. The repertoire holds around 140,000 clones, with approximately 74% as singletons. This clonotype was obtained from a woman in her 70s with acute or convalescent COVID-19. Sequencing used peripheral blood. This chain links TRBV6-5 with TRBJ1-3; D is possibly TRBD1 (5 bases). The CDR3 DNA follows: TGTGCCAGCAGTTACTCCGACAGTTCCGGAAACACCATATATTTT. Translating it yields CASSYSDSSGNTIYF.